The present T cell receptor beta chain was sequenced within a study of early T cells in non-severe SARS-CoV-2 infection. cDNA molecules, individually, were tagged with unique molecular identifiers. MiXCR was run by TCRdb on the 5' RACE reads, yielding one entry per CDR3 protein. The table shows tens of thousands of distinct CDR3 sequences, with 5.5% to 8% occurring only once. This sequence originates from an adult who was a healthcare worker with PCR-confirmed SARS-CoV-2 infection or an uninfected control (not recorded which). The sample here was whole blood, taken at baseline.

The CDR3 loop reads CASSPSRTSGRTYSYEQYF. The CDR3 coding sequence is TGTGCCAGCAGTCCGAGTAGGACTAGCGGGAGGACCTACTCCTACGAGCAGTACTTC. This chain links TRBV28 with TRBJ2-7; 14 nucleotides agree with TRBD2. CDR3 length equals 19 residues. V gave up 5 bases and J gave up 0 bases; unmatched junction bases: 12. Germline V gene lookup returns CDR1 MDHEN and CDR2 SYDVKM.